The 10 T cell receptor beta chains below come from one sample, sequenced in a study of T cell changes during pregnancy in multiple sclerosis. Produced via immunoSEQ multiplex PCR; TCRdb's table is partial and in-frame only. Seen here are 30,000 to 35,000 clones, approximately 90% observed once, and the top ten hold about 10%. The specimen comprised CD8+ T cells from peripheral blood mononuclear cells, sampled before pregnancy. These TCRs come from a female donor with multiple sclerosis, enrolled in a pregnancy study.

This clone was seen a single time. V is TRBV27 and J is TRBJ1-3; tentatively, D is TRBD1 (5 bases). The germline V and J ends were trimmed by 9 bases and 4 bases, with 13 bases remaining between them. The CDR3 is 13 amino acids. Germline values: CDR1 MNHEY, CDR2 SMNVEV (reference sequence). CDR3 residues: CASRTQGGNTIYF. CDR3 nucleotides: TGTGCCAGTCGGACCCAGGGAGGAAACACCATATATTTT.

This chain joins TRBV19 and TRBJ1-1; weak D call: TRBD1 (5 bases). V shed 7 bases and J shed 5 bases, with 11 bases lying between them. Germline CDR1 reads LNHDA; CDR2 reads SQIVND (reference sequence). There are 12 residues in the CDR3. The CDR3 sequence is CASKIQGTEAFF. CDR3 coding DNA: TGTGCCAGTAAAATCCAGGGTACTGAAGCTTTCTTT. The whole variable domain, filled in from reference TRBV19 and TRBJ1-1, reads DGGITQSPKYLFRKEGQNVTLSCEQNLNHDAMYWYRQDPGQGLRLIYYSQIVNDFQKGDIAEGYSVSREKKESFPLTVTSAQKNPTAFYLCASKIQGTEAFFGQGTRLTVV.

V usage is TRBV30 and J usage is TRBJ1-4; D call uncertain. Germline-derived CDR1 and CDR2 are GTSNPN and SVGIG (reference sequence). This CDR3 has 15 residues. V was trimmed by 3 bases and J by 4 bases, leaving 15 bases between them. The CDR3 loop is CAWRVGRRGNEKLFF. The CDR3 region has the DNA TGTGCCTGGAGGGTCGGTCGGCGCGGTAATGAAAAACTGTTTTTT.

The rearrangement uses TRBV29-1 and TRBJ1-2; D uncertain. V was shortened by 4 bases and J by 0 bases, with 3 bases between the two germline ends. Germline assignment: CDR1 SQVTM and CDR2 ANQGSEA. This CDR3 region has 11 residues. CDR3 DNA: TGCAGCGTTGCAGCTAACTATGGCTACACCTTC. It is translated as CSVAANYGYTF.

CDR3 sequence (DNA): TGTGCCAGCAGCCCCTTGGACAGGAATCAGCCCCAGCATTTT. Its translation is CASSPLDRNQPQHF. The chain recombines TRBV7-2 with TRBJ1-5, with TRBD1 matching 7 bases. Germline CDR1 is SGHTA and CDR2 is FQGNSA. CDR3 length: 14 amino acids. Trimming took 5 bases from V and 4 from J; bases not matched to a gene: 5.

This clone was found once. The chain combines TRBV25-1 with TRBJ1-1, with D unclear. CDR3 length equals 13 residues. The V end lost 7 bases, the J end lost 8 bases, and 17 bases lay between the germline ends. Germline values: CDR1 MGHDK, CDR2 SYGVNS. The CDR3 region has the DNA TGTGCCAGCACCCTCTCCTCGGGGAGGGAAGCTTTCTTT. This gives the protein CASTLSSGREAFF.

This chain links TRBV13 with TRBJ1-2; 9 bases align to TRBD1. Per germline, CDR1 PRHDT and CDR2 FYEKMQ (reference sequence). This CDR3 is 15 amino acids long. With 3 bases clipped from V and 6 bases from J, the junction kept 8 bases outside the gene matches. In nucleotides, the CDR3 is TGTGCCAGCAGCTTCGACAGGGGGTCGGCTGATGGCTACACCTTC. Its translation: CASSFDRGSADGYTF.

The J gene is TRBJ2-2, the V gene TRBV5-6; tentative D call: TRBD1 (6 bases). Germline values: CDR1 SGHDT, CDR2 YYEEEE. With 0 bases removed from V and 5 bases from J, the gap between germline ends came to 8 bases. The CDR3 extends over 14 amino acids. CDR3 region: CASSLEGGTGELFF. CDR3 bases: TGTGCCAGCAGCTTGGAAGGGGGTACCGGGGAGCTGTTTTTT. Based on the CDR3 plus reference TRBV5-6 and TRBJ2-2, the full variable domain is DAGVTQSPTHLIKTRGQQVTLRCSPKSGHDTVSWYQQALGQGPQFIFQYYEEEERQRGNFPDRFSGHQFPNYSSELNVNALLLGDSALYLCASSLEGGTGELFFGEGSRLTVL.

The CDR3 DNA reads as TGTGCTAGTGGTTTTTCCCTGGCATCACACTATGGCTACACCTTC. It specifies CASGFSLASHYGYTF. The chain recombines TRBV12-5 with TRBJ1-2; D is unresolved. Per the germline V gene, CDR1 is LGHNT and CDR2 is FRNRAP. Trimming shortened V by 3 bases and J by 3 bases, and 14 bases separated the two germline ends. This CDR3 is 15 amino acids long.

The gene calls are TRBV5-1 and TRBJ2-7; 8 bases line up with TRBD2. This CDR3 has 13 amino acids. The germline V gene encodes CDR1 SGHRS and CDR2 YFSETQ. Trimming cost V 5 bases and J 7 bases; bases outside gene matches: 8. The CDR3 DNA reads as TGCGCCAGCAGATTTGGCGGGGGGCGGGAGCAGTACTTC. Translated, it gives CASRFGGGREQYF.